The TCR beta chain under discussion was sequenced for a study of T cell repertoires in cytomegalovirus infection. Germline V gene sequence: CDR1 LNHDA, CDR2 SQIVND (reference sequence). After removal of 1 base from V and 11 bases from J, the junction contained 10 bases not matched to a gene. This CDR3 has 16 amino acids. As concerns this clonotype: Its antigen is as yet unknown.

TCRdb itself ran the reads through MiXCR, one entry per CDR3 protein. The data hold fewer than 550,000 distinct CDR3 sequences, with about 30% observed a single time. Findings of the study overall: In two of eight donors, the top clonotype was HLA-C-restricted CMV-specific.

This sequence originates from a human donor in good health (CMV status not recorded). Some clones in this sample may be carry-over from other donors' samples. The sample was PBMCs. The V call is TRBV19, the J call TRBJ1-4; 10 nucleotides align to TRBD1. The CDR3 nucleotides are TGTGCCAGTAGTATAGTTACCGGGACAGGGGTCGGGAAACTGTTTTTT. Its translation: CASSIVTGTGVGKLFF. Looking up the rest from reference TRBV19 and TRBJ1-4 gives the full variable domain: DGGITQSPKYLFRKEGQNVTLSCEQNLNHDAMYWYRQDPGQGLRLIYYSQIVNDFQKGDIAEGYSVSREKKESFPLTVTSAQKNPTAFYLCASSIVTGTGVGKLFFGSGTQLSVL.